These 27 T cell receptor beta chains share one sample of origin, sequenced in a study of early T cells in non-severe SARS-CoV-2 infection. TCRdb passed the 5' RACE reads through MiXCR, listing each CDR3 protein once. The table has tens of thousands of distinct CDR3 sequences, 10% to 15% seen once; the top ten hold more than 1.2%. The specimen was whole blood, collected at baseline. The receptor set was obtained from an adult who was a healthcare worker with PCR-confirmed SARS-CoV-2 infection or an uninfected control (not recorded which).

This clonotype turned up a few times. The rearrangement joins TRBV28 to TRBJ2-3; D is ambiguous. The V end lost 4 bases, the J end lost 6 bases, and 11 bases lay between the germline ends. The CDR3 is 13 amino acids. Germline-derived CDR1 and CDR2 are MDHEN and SYDVKM. In DNA, the CDR3 is TGTGCCAGCAGTTCCTATAACCCGGATACGCAGTATTTT. Translated: CASSSYNPDTQYF.

As to this clonotype: A clone one base away is much larger, so this may be a read error. The chain has TRBV29-1 and TRBJ2-1; the match to TRBD1 covers 8 bases. V was pared by 8 bases and J by 8 bases, with 8 bases of the junction left unmatched. Germline CDR1 is SQVTM and CDR2 is ANQGSEA. CDR3 length: 12 residues. The chain's CDR3 is CSTSTGDDEQFF. CDR3 coding DNA: TGCAGCACGTCGACAGGGGATGATGAGCAGTTCTTC.

There are a few counts of this clonotype. The V gene is TRBV4-2, the J gene TRBJ1-3, with D perhaps TRBD1 (6 bases). The germline gives CDR1 LGHNA, CDR2 YNFKEQ. The CDR3 has 15 residues. V was shortened by 0 bases and J by 3 bases, with 9 bases between the two germline ends. The CDR3 loop is CASSQEGGVGNTIYF. The CDR3 bases are TGTGCCAGCAGCCAAGAAGGGGGGGTTGGAAACACCATATATTTT.

The chain recombines TRBV4-3 with TRBJ2-1; TRBD2 matches 11 bases. Germline CDR1 is LGHNA and CDR2 is YSLEER. This CDR3 spans 16 amino acids. The junction had 2 bases not matched to a gene; V was cut back by 1 base and J by 3 bases. The CDR3 here is CASSQGTSGSYNEQFF. The CDR3 coding sequence is TGCGCCAGCAGCCAAGGTACTAGCGGGAGCTACAATGAGCAGTTCTTC.

In this sample, this clonotype turned up many times. V gene TRBV7-9 combines with J gene TRBJ1-5, with D unclear. The CDR3 is made up of 14 amino acids. V was cut by 1 base and J by 6 bases, with 10 bases left in between. CDR1 SEHNR and CDR2 FQNEAQ come from the germline V gene (reference sequence). The CDR3 coding sequence is TGTGCCAGCAGCTTAGTGGGGAAGGGTCAGCCCCAGCATTTT. Protein sequence: CASSLVGKGQPQHF.

This clonotype was counted between two and nine times. J is TRBJ2-2 and V is TRBV19; D might be TRBD1 (6 bases). With 0 bases removed from V and 4 bases from J, the gap between germline ends came to 15 bases. The CDR3 length is 17 residues. The germline gives CDR1 LNHDA, CDR2 SQIVND (reference sequence). The CDR3 DNA follows: TGTGCCAGTAGTATAGACACAGGGTCCGCGGGCACCGGGGAGCTGTTTTTT. Its translation: CASSIDTGSAGTGELFF.

A few counts support this clonotype. The chain joins TRBV2 to TRBJ2-3; possibly TRBD2 for D (5 bases). The CDR3 extends over 13 amino acids. The V gene lost 6 bases and the J gene lost 4 bases, with 11 bases spanning the gap. CDR1 is SNHLY, CDR2 FYNNEI, per germline. CDR3 nucleotides: TGTGCCAGCAGGATATTGCGGGCAGATACGCAGTATTTT. Protein: CASRILRADTQYF.

The genes are TRBV11-2 and TRBJ2-4; 12 bases align to TRBD2. Germline V gives CDR1 SGHAT, CDR2 FQNNGV. With 3 bases clipped from V and 1 base from J, the junction kept 4 bases outside the gene matches. The CDR3 length is 17 residues. CDR3 in amino acids: CASSFGLAGSAKNIQYF. CDR3 coding DNA: TGTGCCAGCAGCTTCGGACTAGCGGGATCGGCCAAAAACATTCAGTACTTC.

The chain carries TRBV28 and TRBJ2-4; D call uncertain. The ends were cut back, 5 bases at V and 0 bases at J, with 14 bases in the middle. The length of the CDR3 is 16 residues. The germline CDR1 and CDR2 sequences are MDHEN and SYDVKM. CDR3 DNA: TGTGCCAGCAGTATCCCAAGTTACGAAGCCAAAAACATTCAGTACTTC. Its translation: CASSIPSYEAKNIQYF.

V and J are TRBV28 and TRBJ2-7, with 8 bases identical to TRBD2. The V gene end was trimmed by 8 bases and the J gene end by 1 base; junction bases not matched to a gene: 4. From germline, CDR1 is MDHEN and CDR2 SYDVKM. The CDR3 has 13 amino acids. Written as DNA, the CDR3 is TGTGCCAGCCGTGAGCGGGGGTCCTACGAGCAGTACTTC. Translating gives CASRERGSYEQYF.

This clonotype was picked up a small number of times. This sequence joins TRBV7-9 and TRBJ2-3; the D gene is possibly TRBD2 (7 bases). The CDR3 sequence is 15 residues long. Germline assignment: CDR1 SEHNR and CDR2 FQNEAQ (reference sequence). Trimming took off 7 bases at V and 4 bases at J, with 18 bases between the two ends. Here the CDR3 DNA reads TGTGCCAGCATCTCGGGGGGCGCTTTTCCAGATACGCAGTATTTT. Translated, it gives CASISGGAFPDTQYF.

The chain recombines TRBV29-1 with TRBJ1-1; TRBD1 matches 7 bases. This CDR3 has 14 residues. V shed 7 bases and J 5 bases; nucleotides not matched to a gene: 13. CDR1 is SQVTM and CDR2 is ANQGSEA in the germline V gene. CDR3 sequence reads: CSDLTRTGPTEAFF. As DNA, the CDR3 is TGCAGCGACTTAACCCGGACAGGCCCGACTGAAGCTTTCTTT.

This chain connects TRBV6-6 to TRBJ1-1; 7 bases are a match to TRBD1. CDR1 is MNHNY and CDR2 is SVGAGI in the germline V gene (reference sequence). This CDR3 region has 14 residues. The V and J ends lost 7 bases and 4 bases, in that order; junction bases with no gene match: 9. The CDR3 protein is CASNQQGSGTEAFF. DNA for the CDR3: TGTGCCAGCAACCAACAGGGGTCGGGCACTGAAGCTTTCTTT.

There are a few counts of this clonotype. This chain links TRBV28 with TRBJ2-7; 8 nucleotides match TRBD2. The V and J ends lost 3 bases and 0 bases, in that order; junction bases with no gene match: 10. Germline V gene lookup returns CDR1 MDHEN and CDR2 SYDVKM. This CDR3 contains 17 residues. This CDR3 is CASSLPSGLASSYEQYF. The CDR3 nucleotides read TGTGCCAGCAGTTTGCCTAGCGGGCTTGCCTCCTCCTACGAGCAGTACTTC.

This clonotype occurred many times. This rearrangement joins TRBV28 to TRBJ1-2; no clear D. CDR1 and CDR2 (germline): MDHEN, SYDVKM. The CDR3 has 13 residues. V lost 6 bases and J 4 bases, leaving 12 bases between the germline ends. The CDR3 DNA sequence: TGTGCCAGCAGCCGTTCGGCTCCCTATGGCTACACCTTC. It translates to CASSRSAPYGYTF.

V is TRBV20-1 and J is TRBJ2-5; tentative D call: TRBD2 (6 bases). Germline-derived CDR1 and CDR2 are DFQATT and SNEGSKA (reference sequence). The CDR3 covers 13 residues. Trimming cost V 5 bases and J 1 base, with 11 bases left between them. Here the CDR3 DNA reads TGCAGTGCTCACCGGGAGAGCCAAGAGACCCAGTACTTC. Protein: CSAHRESQETQYF.

This clonotype was counted between two and nine times. The V call is TRBV12-3 or TRBV12-4, the J call TRBJ2-7; the D is unclear. The CDR3 is made up of 11 amino acids. V dropped 6 bases and J dropped 2 bases, with 5 bases sitting between them. DNA for the CDR3: TGTGCCAGCAGCGCCGCCTACGAGCAGTACTTC. Encoded protein: CASSAAYEQYF.

This clonotype was seen many times. This chain connects TRBV6-2 or TRBV6-3 to TRBJ1-1; no clear D. The V and J ends lost 6 bases and 4 bases respectively, with 18 bases between them. This CDR3 is built from 15 residues. Per germline, CDR1 MNHEY and CDR2 SVGEGT. CDR3 residues: CASRIGPLRSTEAFF. CDR3 in DNA: TGTGCCAGCAGGATCGGGCCCCTCAGGAGCACTGAAGCTTTCTTT.

There are a few counts of this clonotype. The CDR3 DNA reads TGTGCCAGCAGCCGGGACAGGGGGATTTCCTACGAGCAGTACTTC. As protein: CASSRDRGISYEQYF. The V and J genes are TRBV12-3 or TRBV12-4 and TRBJ2-7; 11 bases match TRBD1. The CDR3 extends over 15 amino acids. Losses at the gene ends were 6 bases for V and 1 base for J; bases not matched to a gene: 5.

Only a few counts were recorded for this clonotype. CDR3 protein: CASSVEAGSPGNTIYF. The CDR3 nucleotides read TGTGCCAGCAGCGTTGAAGCAGGGAGCCCTGGAAACACCATATATTTT. V is TRBV9 and J is TRBJ1-3; TRBD1 is a possible D gene (5 bases). CDR1 and CDR2 from the germline V gene are SGDLS and YYNGEE. The CDR3 runs to 16 residues. V was trimmed by 2 bases and J by 2 bases, leaving 14 bases between them.

The CDR3 protein is CASSPPVGRTEAFF. Written as DNA, the CDR3 is TGTGCCAGCTCACCACCGGTAGGGAGGACTGAAGCTTTCTTT. The rearrangement uses TRBV18 and TRBJ1-1; D ambiguous. Trimming removed 0 bases at V and 5 bases at J, with 10 bases between. The V gene's germline CDR1 is KGHSH and CDR2 LQKENI. CDR3 size: 14 residues.

The chain carries TRBV27 and TRBJ2-7, with D uncertain. Per germline, CDR1 MNHEY and CDR2 SMNVEV (reference sequence). V was trimmed by 0 bases and J by 4 bases, leaving 7 bases between them. The CDR3 loop spans 13 amino acids. The CDR3 spells CASSLSDRYEQYF. The DNA of the CDR3 is TGTGCCAGCAGTTTATCGGACCGGTACGAGCAGTACTTC.

This clonotype was detected many times. The rearrangement links TRBV7-6 to TRBJ2-3, with D perhaps matching TRBD1 (5 bases). Trimming took off 3 bases at V and 4 bases at J, with 17 bases between the two ends. The germline gives CDR1 SGHVS, CDR2 FNYEAQ. The CDR3 is 16 amino acids. In DNA, the CDR3 is TGTGCCAGCAGCTTTGAATTGCGTGGGGCGCCAGATACGCAGTATTTT. It codes for CASSFELRGAPDTQYF.

The V call is TRBV28, the J call TRBJ2-3, with TRBD1 matching 7 bases. This CDR3 has 16 amino acids. Germline CDR1 and CDR2: MDHEN and SYDVKM. After removal of 6 bases from V and 4 bases from J, the junction contained 13 bases not matched to a gene. The CDR3 DNA is TGTGCCAGCAGCTCCCAAAGACAGGGTGGATCAGATACGCAGTATTTT. It specifies CASSSQRQGGSDTQYF. The full variable domain, in which reference TRBV28 and TRBJ2-3 provide the parts outside the CDR3, is DVKVTQSSRYLVKRTGEKVFLECVQDMDHENMFWYRQDPGLGLRLIYFSYDVKMKEKGDIPEGYSVSREKKERFSLILESASTNQTSMYLCASSSQRQGGSDTQYFGPGTRLTVL.

The CDR3 is CASRPQGVQNEQFF. CDR3 nucleotide sequence: TGTGCCAGCAGGCCGCAGGGGGTCCAGAATGAGCAGTTCTTC. The chain joins TRBV6-2 or TRBV6-3 to TRBJ2-1, with 7 bases matching TRBD1. The V gene end was trimmed by 6 bases and the J gene end by 7 bases; junction bases not matched to a gene: 9. This CDR3 comprises 14 residues. Germline assignment: CDR1 MNHEY and CDR2 SVGEGT.

This clonotype was counted only a few times. The rearrangement joins TRBV6-6 to TRBJ2-1, with D perhaps TRBD2 (7 bases). Per the germline V gene, CDR1 is MNHNY and CDR2 is SVGAGI (reference sequence). This CDR3 has 14 residues. Trimming pared 6 bases from V and 6 bases from J, leaving 15 bases between. The CDR3 sequence is CASSDGGGRNEQFF. The CDR3 DNA reads as TGTGCCAGCAGCGATGGGGGGGGCCGCAATGAGCAGTTCTTC.

This chain uses TRBV20-1 with TRBJ2-3, with a possible D match to TRBD2 (5 bases). Germline lookup yields CDR1 DFQATT and CDR2 SNEGSKA (reference sequence). V was cut by 4 bases and J by 10 bases, with 24 bases left in between. The CDR3 is 15 residues long. CDR3 nucleotide sequence: TGCAGTGCTAAGTTCCTTCCGGGGATCGCAAATCCGCAGTATTTT. Translation gives CSAKFLPGIANPQYF.